The 15 T cell receptor beta chains below were found in one sample sequenced in a study of cytomegalovirus exposure and HLA in healthy donors. PCR primers comprised 60 Vbeta and 13 Jbeta primers. The method was immunoSEQ multiplex PCR; TCRdb's version includes in-frame clones alone and lacks a portion of them. The sample yields 140,000 to 150,000 clones, roughly 80% seen once. Sequencing used PBMCs. The receptors derive from a woman aged 40 to 55 in good health and CMV-seropositive.

This chain connects TRBV5-4 to TRBJ2-7; 9 nucleotides agree with TRBD2. The CDR3 covers 14 residues. V lost 7 bases, J lost 2 bases, and 7 bases stayed unmatched. The germline V gene has CDR1 SGHNT and CDR2 YYREEE (reference sequence). The CDR3 DNA reads TGTGCCAGCGGGCGGGAGGGGACGACCTACGAGCAGTACTTC. Translating it yields CASGREGTTYEQYF.

The V and J genes are TRBV5-1 and TRBJ2-5; TRBD2 is a possible D gene (6 bases). Germline CDR1 is SGHRS and CDR2 is YFSETQ. This CDR3 has 13 residues. V lost 4 bases, J lost 4 bases, and 11 bases lay in between. The CDR3 DNA sequence: TGCGCCAGCAGCCCTTTCGGGGGAGAGACCCAGTACTTC. It codes for CASSPFGGETQYF.

V usage is TRBV28 and J usage is TRBJ1-3; TRBD1 is a possible D gene (5 bases). V lost 2 bases and J 9 bases, leaving 8 bases between the germline ends. CDR1 and CDR2 from the germline V gene are MDHEN and SYDVKM. This CDR3 has 12 residues. The CDR3 region has the DNA TGTGCCAGCAGTTTACCGGGGGGCACCATATATTTT. It encodes CASSLPGGTIYF.

The chain has TRBV7-9 and TRBJ1-2, with 8 positions matching TRBD1. The CDR3 is 15 residues long. Trimming removed 5 bases from V and 4 bases from J; junction bases left unmatched: 9. Germline-derived CDR1 and CDR2 are SEHNR and FQNEAQ (reference sequence). The CDR3 spells CASSQGTGLSYGYTF. In DNA, the CDR3 is TGTGCCAGCAGCCAGGGGACAGGATTGAGCTATGGCTACACCTTC.

J is TRBJ2-1 and V is TRBV5-1; 10 bases map to TRBD2. The CDR3 has 15 amino acids. From germline, CDR1 is SGHRS and CDR2 YFSETQ. Unmatched junction bases numbered 7, after V lost 4 bases and J lost 6 bases. The CDR3 is CASSRRVAGGNEQFF. In DNA form, the CDR3 reads TGCGCCAGCAGCCGGAGGGTAGCGGGAGGCAATGAGCAGTTCTTC.

V and J are TRBV10-3 and TRBJ1-2; the D gene is possibly TRBD1 (5 bases). The CDR3 totals 16 residues. CDR1 is ENHRY, CDR2 SYGVKD, per germline. With 0 bases removed from V and 6 bases from J, the gap between germline ends came to 17 bases. DNA of the CDR3: TGTGCCATCAGTGAGTCTTCGGCGGGGCTGCCTAATGGCTACACCTTC. Translation: CAISESSAGLPNGYTF.

This sequence joins TRBV10-3 and TRBJ2-7, with TRBD2 identical over 10 bases. Germline CDR1 reads ENHRY; CDR2 reads SYGVKD. The CDR3 spans 16 residues. In nucleotides, the CDR3 is TGTGTTCTTCGGCCCGGAAAGACTAGCGGGTGCTACGAGCAGTACTTC. It encodes CVLRPGKTSGCYEQYF.

V gene TRBV5-4 combines with J gene TRBJ2-2; TRBD1 agrees at 10 bases. This CDR3 spans 15 amino acids. Germline assignment: CDR1 SGHNT and CDR2 YYREEE (reference sequence). J gave up 5 bases and V 4 bases, and 5 bases lay outside the gene matches. The CDR3 region is CASSGTGVQTGELFF. The CDR3 region has the DNA TGTGCCAGCAGCGGGACAGGGGTTCAGACCGGGGAGCTGTTTTTT.

This rearrangement joins TRBV2 to TRBJ2-3; D is possibly TRBD1 (5 bases). Germline V lookup: CDR1 SNHLY, CDR2 FYNNEI. Trimming took 2 bases from V and 5 from J, leaving 5 bases between them. This CDR3 is 12 amino acids long. The CDR3 DNA sequence: TGTGCCAGCAGTGAAAGGGGAGATACGCAGTATTTT. Translation: CASSERGDTQYF.

CDR3 sequence reads: CASSLGDGGSYEQYF. The CDR3 coding sequence is TGTGCCAGCAGCTTGGGGGACGGGGGCTCCTACGAGCAGTACTTC. The genes are TRBV11-2 and TRBJ2-7; tentative D call: TRBD2 (6 bases). V lost 3 bases to trimming and J lost 0 bases, with 12 bases between them. Germline values: CDR1 SGHAT, CDR2 FQNNGV. CDR3 length: 15 residues.

The chain couples TRBV5-4 to TRBJ2-1; tentatively, D is TRBD2 (6 bases). Germline-derived CDR1 and CDR2 are SGHNT and YYREEE (reference sequence). V lost 0 bases, J lost 0 bases, and 10 bases lay in between. CDR3 length: 16 amino acids. The CDR3 DNA is TGTGCCAGCAGCTTGGGGTGGGAGGACTCCTACAATGAGCAGTTCTTC. Translation: CASSLGWEDSYNEQFF.

The J gene is TRBJ1-5, the V gene TRBV5-1; the match to TRBD1 covers 8 bases. V shed 4 bases and J 6 bases; nucleotides not matched to a gene: 6. Germline V gene lookup returns CDR1 SGHRS and CDR2 YFSETQ. The CDR3 is made up of 14 amino acids. In nucleotides, the CDR3 is TGCGCCAGCAGCGAAACAGGGGGAAGTCAGCCCCAGCATTTT. It codes for CASSETGGSQPQHF.

CDR3 sequence (DNA): TGTGCCAGCAGCGCCGGGACAGGCGCGCGCGAGCAGTACTTC. It codes for CASSAGTGAREQYF. V usage is TRBV11-3 and J usage is TRBJ2-7; TRBD1 matches at 8 bases. Germline CDR1 SGHNT, CDR2 YENEEA. V was clipped by 5 bases and J by 6 bases; unmatched bases: 9. The CDR3 totals 14 residues.

This clone was seen more than once but under ten times. The V gene is TRBV27, the J gene TRBJ2-1; 9 bases are a match to TRBD2. This CDR3 is built from 14 residues. Germline V gene data show CDR1 as MNHEY and CDR2 as SMNVEV (reference sequence). The V gene end was trimmed by 6 bases and the J gene end by 0 bases; junction bases not matched to a gene: 0. DNA of the CDR3: TGTGCCAGCAGGCGGGGGGGCTCCTACAATGAGCAGTTCTTC. Translating gives CASRRGGSYNEQFF.

This clone was seen only once. J is TRBJ1-6 and V is TRBV5-1; no reliable D call. The ends were cut back, 2 bases at V and 9 bases at J, with 15 bases in the middle. Germline V lookup: CDR1 SGHRS, CDR2 YFSETQ. The CDR3 has 15 residues. The CDR3 loop reads CASSFGDDGLSPLHF. CDR3 coding DNA: TGCGCCAGCAGCTTCGGGGATGATGGTCTTTCACCCCTCCACTTT.